This is a list of T cell receptor beta chains from one sample in a study of blood T cell repertoires in COVID-19. Sequencing was performed with immunoSEQ multiplex PCR; in TCRdb, only in-frame clones are kept and a portion is missing. The sample has 55,000 to 80,000 clones; about 83% are singletons. The sequencing sample was made of peripheral blood. The receptors come from a man aged 50-60 years with active COVID-19. CDR3s include the opening cysteine and the closing phenylalanine or tryptophan. The order of the fields is clone size, V gene, J gene, D gene, CDR3 DNA, CDR3 protein. The D gene is left open where the match is weak. Clone sizes are given selectively: once, few, many, or a class where the clone is expanded.

abundance: NA
v_gene: TRBV5-1
j_gene: TRBJ2-3
d_gene: TRBD2
CDR3nt: TGCGCCAGCAGCTCGACTAGCGGGGGCACAGATACGCAGTATTTT
CDR3aa: CASSSTSGGTDTQYF

abundance: NA
v_gene: TRBV14
j_gene: TRBJ2-5
d_gene: NA
CDR3nt: TGTGCCAGCAGCCAGGAGTTCGCGTCCTACCAAGAGACCCAGTACTTC
CDR3aa: CASSQEFASYQETQYF

abundance: NA
v_gene: TRBV3-1/TRBV3-2
j_gene: TRBJ2-5
d_gene: TRBD1
CDR3nt: TGTGCCAGCAGACATACATGGGGACAGGGGGCTAGCGAGAGGAGAGAGACCCAGTACTTC
CDR3aa: CASRHTWGQGASERRETQYF

abundance: NA
v_gene: TRBV28
j_gene: TRBJ1-5
d_gene: TRBD1
CDR3nt: TGTGCCAGCAGTTACAGGGGTACAGGGGGGGAAGGCCAGCATTTT
CDR3aa: CASSYRGTGGEGQHF

abundance: NA
v_gene: TRBV6-5
j_gene: TRBJ2-2
d_gene: NA
CDR3nt: TGTGCCAGCAGATTTCCCGGGACATACACCGGGGAGCTGTTTTTT
CDR3aa: CASRFPGTYTGELFF

abundance: NA
v_gene: TRBV10-3
j_gene: TRBJ1-1
d_gene: TRBD1
CDR3nt: TGTGCCATCAGTGAGCCGACAGGGGCCACTGAAGCTTTCTTT
CDR3aa: CAISEPTGATEAFF

abundance: NA
v_gene: TRBV2
j_gene: TRBJ1-6
d_gene: TRBD1
CDR3nt: TGTGCCAGCAAGGGACAGAACTCCTATAATTCACCCCTCCACTTT
CDR3aa: CASKGQNSYNSPLHF

abundance: NA
v_gene: TRBV27
j_gene: TRBJ1-3
d_gene: NA
CDR3nt: TGTGCCAGCAGTTTCCGGGTTGGAAACACCATATATTTT
CDR3aa: CASSFRVGNTIYF

abundance: NA
v_gene: TRBV18
j_gene: TRBJ1-3
d_gene: NA
CDR3nt: TGTGCCAGCTCACCAGGGAGCACTGGAAACACCATATATTTT
CDR3aa: CASSPGSTGNTIYF

abundance: NA
v_gene: TRBV2
j_gene: TRBJ2-5
d_gene: NA
CDR3nt: TGTGCCAGCGTTTTTAGGGGTTCAGAGACCCAGTACTTC
CDR3aa: CASVFRGSETQYF

abundance: NA
v_gene: TRBV5-1
j_gene: TRBJ1-6
d_gene: TRBD1
CDR3nt: TGCGCCAGCAGCTTGAAGACAGGGGAGGGGGCACCCCTCCACTTT
CDR3aa: CASSLKTGEGAPLHF

abundance: NA
v_gene: TRBV19
j_gene: TRBJ1-4
d_gene: NA
CDR3nt: TGTGCCAGTAGTTTCTCGACAGCCAGCATAACTAATGAAAAACTGTTTTTT
CDR3aa: CASSFSTASITNEKLFF

abundance: NA
v_gene: TRBV5-4
j_gene: TRBJ2-3
d_gene: NA
CDR3nt: TGTGCCAGCAGCGCCAATAGCGGTAGCACAGATACGCAGTATTTT
CDR3aa: CASSANSGSTDTQYF

abundance: NA
v_gene: TRBV19
j_gene: TRBJ2-3
d_gene: NA
CDR3nt: TGTGCCAGTAGTATAGGGGGGGGCGGTGATACGCAGTATTTT
CDR3aa: CASSIGGGGDTQYF

abundance: NA
v_gene: TRBV5-4
j_gene: TRBJ2-3
d_gene: NA
CDR3nt: TGTGCCAGCAGCTTGGGGGGGGAGCGGACAAGCACAGATACGCAGTATTTT
CDR3aa: CASSLGGERTSTDTQYF

abundance: NA
v_gene: TRBV5-1
j_gene: TRBJ2-1
d_gene: TRBD1
CDR3nt: TGCGCCAGCAGCTTGGGACAGGGAGTGTACAATGAGCAGTTCTTC
CDR3aa: CASSLGQGVYNEQFF

abundance: once
v_gene: TRBV7-2
j_gene: TRBJ1-2
d_gene: TRBD1
CDR3nt: TGTGCCAGCAGCCGCCGGACAGGGAGAGCTAACTATGGCTACACCTTC
CDR3aa: CASSRRTGRANYGYTF

abundance: once
v_gene: TRBV7-9
j_gene: TRBJ1-4
d_gene: NA
CDR3nt: TGTGCCAGCAGCCCTAGGGGGACTAATGAAAAACTGTTTTTT
CDR3aa: CASSPRGTNEKLFF

abundance: NA
v_gene: TRBV19
j_gene: TRBJ2-7
d_gene: TRBD1
CDR3nt: TGTGCCAGTAGGCCTGGGGGGACAGGGGTCCCATACGAGCAGTACTTC
CDR3aa: CASRPGGTGVPYEQYF

abundance: NA
v_gene: TRBV2
j_gene: TRBJ2-7
d_gene: NA
CDR3nt: TGTGCCAGCATATCGGGACACTCTTCCTACGAGCAGTACTTC
CDR3aa: CASISGHSSYEQYF

abundance: NA
v_gene: TRBV2
j_gene: TRBJ2-7
d_gene: TRBD1
CDR3nt: TGTGCCAGCAGTGAGAACTTACCTAGGACAGGGGGATCGTACTTC
CDR3aa: CASSENLPRTGGSYF

abundance: once
v_gene: TRBV7-6
j_gene: TRBJ2-1
d_gene: TRBD2
CDR3nt: TGTGCCAGCAGCCCCTGGGGGACTAGCCTTTCTGAGCAGTTCTTC
CDR3aa: CASSPWGTSLSEQFF

abundance: NA
v_gene: TRBV7-7
j_gene: TRBJ2-3
d_gene: NA
CDR3nt: TGTGCTAGCAGCTTAGCCCCACACGATACGCAGTATTTT
CDR3aa: CASSLAPHDTQYF

abundance: NA
v_gene: TRBV13
j_gene: TRBJ2-7
d_gene: NA
CDR3nt: TGTGCCAGCAGCCTGTACCCCCGGGACATTCGTTCCTACGAGCAGTACTTC
CDR3aa: CASSLYPRDIRSYEQYF

abundance: NA
v_gene: TRBV5-4
j_gene: TRBJ1-4
d_gene: NA
CDR3nt: TGTGCCAGCAGCCGCCGACAGGACCCGATTGAAAAACTGTTTTTT
CDR3aa: CASSRRQDPIEKLFF

abundance: NA
v_gene: TRBV11-2
j_gene: TRBJ1-1
d_gene: TRBD1
CDR3nt: TGTGCCAGCAGCTTAGAAGACAGGGTAATAACTGAAGCTTTCTTT
CDR3aa: CASSLEDRVITEAFF

abundance: NA
v_gene: TRBV5-1
j_gene: TRBJ2-7
d_gene: NA
CDR3nt: TGCGCCAGCGGGGCGGGGACAGTTCGCTCCTACGAGCAGTACTTC
CDR3aa: CASGAGTVRSYEQYF

abundance: NA
v_gene: TRBV6-5
j_gene: TRBJ2-7
d_gene: TRBD1
CDR3nt: TGTGCCAGCAGTCCAACCGGGACAGGGAGGGACGAGCAGTACTTC
CDR3aa: CASSPTGTGRDEQYF

abundance: NA
v_gene: TRBV7-8
j_gene: TRBJ2-3
d_gene: NA
CDR3nt: TGTGCCAGCAGCTTAGCGGGTTCTAGCCCTAGCACAGATACGCAGTATTTT
CDR3aa: CASSLAGSSPSTDTQYF

abundance: NA
v_gene: TRBV6-5
j_gene: TRBJ1-4
d_gene: NA
CDR3nt: TGTGCCAGCGACGCGGTTAATGAAAAACTGTTTTTT
CDR3aa: CASDAVNEKLFF

abundance: once
v_gene: TRBV5-1
j_gene: TRBJ2-7
d_gene: NA
CDR3nt: TGCGCCAGCAGCTTGGGAGGGCGAGGTTCTAACGAGCAGTACTTC
CDR3aa: CASSLGGRGSNEQYF

abundance: NA
v_gene: TRBV7-3
j_gene: TRBJ2-1
d_gene: NA
CDR3nt: TGTCACCCGCGGCCCCCCTACAATGAGCAGTTCTTC
CDR3aa: CHPRPPYNEQFF

abundance: NA
v_gene: TRBV5-1
j_gene: TRBJ2-2
d_gene: TRBD2
CDR3nt: TGCGCCAGCAGTTTTAGCGGGGGGACTCTCCGTCGGGAGCTGTTTTTT
CDR3aa: CASSFSGGTLRRELFF

abundance: NA
v_gene: TRBV6-2/TRBV6-3
j_gene: TRBJ2-2
d_gene: NA
CDR3nt: TGTGCCAGCAGTTACCCCTCGGCGGGGAAAGACACCGGGGAGCTGTTTTTT
CDR3aa: CASSYPSAGKDTGELFF

abundance: NA
v_gene: TRBV19
j_gene: TRBJ2-5
d_gene: NA
CDR3nt: TGTGCCAGTAGTCAGGGTAGAATGTACCAAGAGACCCAGTACTTC
CDR3aa: CASSQGRMYQETQYF

abundance: NA
v_gene: TRBV7-9
j_gene: TRBJ1-1
d_gene: NA
CDR3nt: TGTGCCAGCAGCTTAGTACAGCGGTTGGGAGCTTTCTTT
CDR3aa: CASSLVQRLGAFF

abundance: NA
v_gene: TRBV19
j_gene: TRBJ2-1
d_gene: NA
CDR3nt: TGTGCCAGTAGTCCAGGACTCATTACCTATAGCTCCTACAATGAGCAGTTCTTC
CDR3aa: CASSPGLITYSSYNEQFF

abundance: NA
v_gene: TRBV9
j_gene: TRBJ2-1
d_gene: TRBD2
CDR3nt: TGTGCCAGCAGTCCAATCCCTTCCAGCGGGAGGGGCGATGAGCAGTTCTTC
CDR3aa: CASSPIPSSGRGDEQFF

abundance: NA
v_gene: TRBV5-1
j_gene: TRBJ1-4
d_gene: NA
CDR3nt: TGCGCCAGCAGCTGGGGGCTGGCTAATGAAAAACTGTTTTTT
CDR3aa: CASSWGLANEKLFF

abundance: NA
v_gene: TRBV6-5
j_gene: TRBJ1-5
d_gene: NA
CDR3nt: TGTGCCAGCAGTTACTCGTCGGGTAGCAATCAGCCCCAGCATTTT
CDR3aa: CASSYSSGSNQPQHF

abundance: few
v_gene: TRBV6-5
j_gene: TRBJ2-7
d_gene: TRBD1
CDR3nt: TGTGCCAGCAGAAAGGACAGGGGAAGGGGCGAGCAGTACTTC
CDR3aa: CASRKDRGRGEQYF

abundance: NA
v_gene: TRBV12-3/TRBV12-4
j_gene: TRBJ2-5
d_gene: NA
CDR3nt: TGTGCCAGCAGTCGACAGCAAGAGACCCAGTACTTC
CDR3aa: CASSRQQETQYF

abundance: NA
v_gene: TRBV2
j_gene: TRBJ2-5
d_gene: TRBD2
CDR3nt: TGTGCCAGATCTTCTAGCGGGGGGGCCCGAGAGACCCAGTACTTC
CDR3aa: CARSSSGGARETQYF

abundance: NA
v_gene: TRBV28
j_gene: TRBJ2-2
d_gene: TRBD2
CDR3nt: TGTGCCAGCAGTTTCACTAGCGTCACCGGGGAGCTGTTTTTT
CDR3aa: CASSFTSVTGELFF

abundance: NA
v_gene: TRBV5-5
j_gene: TRBJ1-1
d_gene: TRBD1
CDR3nt: TGTGCCAGCAGCTTCGATGGACAGGGGGCTTCTGAAGCTTTCTTT
CDR3aa: CASSFDGQGASEAFF

abundance: few
v_gene: TRBV7-9
j_gene: TRBJ2-7
d_gene: TRBD1
CDR3nt: TGTGCCAGCAGCTTCCCCGGACAGGGAGGCGAGCAGTACTTC
CDR3aa: CASSFPGQGGEQYF